This T cell receptor (beta chain) was sequenced for a study of metastatic and nonmetastatic thyroid tumors. TCRdb reanalyzed the PCR reads with MiXCR. The table lists 16,000 or so clones, under 30% of them singletons. No treatment had been given to any patient before thyroid surgery. Only a few counts were recorded for this clone. The CDR3 runs 16 residues. Trimming stripped 0 bases from V and 10 bases from J, with 16 bases between. Germline-derived CDR1 and CDR2 are MGHRA and YSYEKL. The V and J genes are TRBV4-1 and TRBJ1-6, with D perhaps matching TRBD1 (6 bases). Sequencing used adjacent normal tissue. The clonotype originates from a female donor with papillary thyroid cancer or a benign thyroid nodule (not recorded which). Some clones in this sample may be carry-over from other donors' samples. Here the CDR3 reads CASSQDAGQGSSPLHF. CDR3 bases: TGCGCCAGCAGCCAAGATGCGGGTCAGGGGAGCTCACCCCTCCACTTT.